This TCR beta chain derives from a study of regulatory T cells in long-lasting Graves disease (dated by TCRdb to 2020 to 2022). A note on the overall study: In the newly diagnosed Graves' disease group, patients had been taking antithyroid drugs for less than 3 months. Patients with persistent Graves' disease were compared with patients with newly diagnosed Graves' disease using TCR sequencing and RNA sequencing of peripheral blood. The study was registered as a clinical trial and conducted in China. TCR sequencing covered some 13 persistent and approximately 20 newly diagnosed Graves' disease patients, some 33 samples in total. On the study overall, not on this receptor specifically: Patients with persistent disease shared more public clonotypes (fewer than 3,000) than newly diagnosed patients did (more than 900). As a limitation, the authors acknowledged that the small sample size may reduce accuracy. Compared with newly diagnosed patients, patients with persistent Graves' disease had lower TCR Shannon entropy and fewer highly expanded clones, which suggests clonal expansion. Only peripheral blood was studied, because thyroid tissue, the primary lesion, was inaccessible. Sequencing and analysis were limited to the TCR beta chain. TRBV28, TRBJ1-2 and TRBJ2-5 were preferentially used in persistent disease, while TRBV20-1 and TRBJ2-1 were favored in newly diagnosed disease.

Per the germline V gene, SGHDN is the CDR1 and FVKESK is the CDR2. Trimming removed 2 bases from V and 7 bases from J, leaving 8 bases between the germline ends. Counted from cysteine to phenylalanine, this CDR3 has 12 amino acids. Only the CDR3 portion is preserved as DNA: 36 bases, with reading frame beginning at the first base. The time point label here, explained by the study, means: newly diagnosed GD, antithyroid drugs for less than 3 months. For both TCR sequencing and RNA sequencing, RNA was extracted from PBMCs using TRIzol. The diagnosis of Graves' disease was made according to American Thyroid Association guidelines. Recruitment of patients was carried out at an endocrinology department in Xi'an, China. From each patient, about 9.7 milliliters of peripheral blood was collected into an EDTA anticoagulant tube. PBMCs were isolated by Ficoll Paque Plus density gradient separation without further T cell sorting. An Agilent 2100 Bioanalyzer and agarose gel were used to check RNA quality, while a NanoDrop 2000 measured RNA concentration.

This clonotype was picked up many times. Its antigen specificity is not known. Base-call qualities are not available, and no considerably larger clone is one nucleotide away. Receptors were amplified or captured by multiplex PCR. This sample was sequenced with an Illumina HiSeq 4000. iRepertoire HTBI primers and Arm-PCR amplification of CDR3 regions were used to construct TCR beta libraries. Before sequencing, the PCR products went through gel purification. Processing in the source paper ran as follows. Gene usage analysis of CDR3 amino acid clonotypes relied on the roughly 67 TRBV and more than twelve TRBJ segments identified across samples. COPE and FqMerger were used to merge the filtered high-quality paired reads into contigs. BLAST was used to align contigs to the IMGT TRBV, TRBD and TRBJ reference genes, and CDR3 was defined following IMGT. Any clonotype with a frequency above 0.1% was counted as a highly expanded clone. Shannon entropy was used to measure repertoire diversity, and the Gini coefficient was used to measure V-J evenness. Public clonotypes were defined as clonotypes shared by more than one individual. TCRdb reran the public reads through fastp at Q25 and MiXCR, keeping productive beta chains. Rows with one shared CDR3 protein collapse into an entry with the most common genes and DNA. None of the V and J calls come from the authors' own analysis; TCRdb made them. For this sample there are roughly 260,000 distinct CDR3 sequences; approximately 18% appear just once. Around 15% of the sample rests with the top ten.

The sample was also linked to a second study, of T cells in Graves' hyperthyroidism and ophthalmopathy. The second study's authors report: Stable Graves' hyperthyroidism was defined as the absence of progression to ophthalmopathy over 18 months of follow-up. Hyperthyroidism patients were newly diagnosed, had a disease duration of under 2 months, and were aged 18 to 65 years. Any patient with an uncontrolled infection, another autoimmune disease, pregnancy or lactation was excluded. Clinical symptoms, serum thyroxine and TRAb, thyroid ultrasound, and orbital computed tomography formed the basis for the diagnoses. The first round of RT-PCR for the TCR CDR3 was performed with the HTBI primer set and the Qiagen OneStep RT-PCR kit. Most expanded thyroid clonotypes (frequency above 0.001) were also found in blood, which suggests that blood repertoires may mirror thyroid immune responses. A model built on a 13 V-J signature distinguished ophthalmopathy from stable hyperthyroidism, reaching approximately 89% sensitivity and 81.08% specificity in cross-validation and 80%/75% in testing. During validation, the model predicted progression to ophthalmopathy a median of about 6.3 months ahead of onset, with more than 60% sensitivity and about 72% specificity. A discovery cohort of about a hundred patients, about 40 with Graves' ophthalmopathy and about 58 with stable Graves' hyperthyroidism, was used to find distinguishing TCR V-J signatures. Prospective prediction of ophthalmopathy was tested in an independent validation cohort consisting of about 19 hyperthyroidism patients and 17 patients who later progressed to ophthalmopathy. The 100 discovery patients were divided at random into training and test sets in a 7:3 ratio. The study also compared thyroid tissue and blood T-cell repertoires from roughly six Graves' hyperthyroidism patients. After blood sampling, hyperthyroidism patients were treated with methimazole at a starting dose of 30 mg daily, and ophthalmopathy patients were treated with high-dose intravenous methylprednisolone. A second multiplex PCR round built the libraries, followed by size selection and purification. Sequencing of the libraries was done on an Illumina HiSeq2000 using paired-end 100 bp reads. SOAPnuke was used to process the raw data, throwing out any read that contained adapters or uncalled bases, had a mean Phred below 15, or lacked an exact constant-primer or identifier match. High-quality paired reads were merged using COPE v1.2.5, and each unique nucleotide sequence was defined as a clonotype. MiTCR v1.1 was used to align the clonotypes against IMGT TRBV, TRBD and TRBJ reference segments. Analysis was restricted to V-J combinations with a frequency above 0.0001, which covered about 99% of repertoires. A TCS score was defined as the ratio between F50 (clonal expansion) and ExV (chaos), using BLOSUM62-based TCRdist between CDR3 peptides within each V-J. Welch's t-statistics and random forest reduced several hundred V-J features to fewer than 15, which were used in a naive Bayes classifier (R e1071). Sample size was not statistically predetermined, and blinding of investigators to group allocation was not performed. The paper reports TCR Vbeta CDR3 sequencing of about 140 peripheral blood samples: some 41 ophthalmopathy, some 80 hyperthyroidism and around 17 progressor patients.

The TCR was taken from a woman in her twenties or thirties with Graves disease. Donor details come from another sample of the same person, matched by shared clones. Material: peripheral blood mononuclear cells (PBMCs), obtained at new diagnosis, from a patient treated with antithyroid drugs. The V gene is TRBV14 and the J gene is TRBJ1-2; the D gene cannot be resolved reliably. The bases are TGTGCCAGCAGCCAAAGCCGGGCTGGCTACACCTTC. Its product reads: CASSQSRAGYTF.